These T cell receptor beta chains were read from a single sample in a study of tumor-infiltrating lymphocytes in primary liver carcinoma. TCRdb reanalysed the multiplex PCR reads using MiXCR and keeps one entry per CDR3 protein. The sample has around 27,000 distinct CDR3 sequences, 78% seen once. Sequences were obtained from liver tumor tissue from sampling region 3. The receptors originated from a man in his forties with primary liver carcinoma and hepatitis B virus infection. The CDR3 runs from the conserved cysteine through the conserved F or W. D genes are given only for firm matches. A row's size may be missing; if present it is once, few, many or a size class.

size	J	V	D	CDR3	DNA
NA	TRBJ2-3	TRBV11-2	TRBD2	CASSLGITSGTSTDTQYF	TGTGCCAGCAGCTTGGGGATCACTAGCGGGACTAGCACAGATACGCAGTATTTT
NA	TRBJ2-7	TRBV10-3	TRBD2	CAMAKRLGLAGGFSYEQYF	TGTGCCATGGCCAAACGATTGGGACTAGCGGGAGGGTTCTCCTACGAGCAGTACTTC
NA	TRBJ2-7	TRBV10-3	TRBD2	CTITKRSGLAGGFSYEQYF	TGTACCATCACCAAACGATCTGGACTAGCGGGAGGGTTCTCATACGAGCAGTACTTC
once	TRBJ2-2	TRBV6-2/TRBV6-3	TRBD1	CASGSGTGHTGKLFF	TGTGCCAGCGGATCCGGGACAGGGCACACAGGGAAGCTGTTTTTT
NA	TRBJ2-1	TRBV6-6	NA	CACNYSRGTSSKPEQFF	TGTGCCTGCAATTACTCAAGGGGAACTAGCTCTAAGCCTGAGCAGTTCTTC
NA	TRBJ2-7	TRBV12-3/TRBV12-4	NA	CASSLIGSGSSCEQYF	TGTGCTAGCAGTTTAATAGGATCCGGTAGCTCCTGCGAGCAGTACTTC
NA	TRBJ2-7	TRBV2	NA	CVSGENRAVSYVHYF	TGTGTCAGCGGTGAGAACAGGGCGGTCTCCTACGTGCACTACTTC
NA	TRBJ1-2	TRBV7-9	NA	CASIPEGMLPQYGYTF	TGTGCCAGCATCCCCGAGGGCATGCTGCCCCAGTATGGCTACACCTTC
NA	TRBJ2-5	TRBV11-2	TRBD2	CASGQSPGGGKKIQYF	TGTGCGAGCGGCCAATCTCCTGGCGGGGGGAAAAAGATCCAGTACTTC
NA	TRBJ2-5	TRBV11-2	TRBD2	CASNQTPGGGKESQYF	TGTGCCAGCAACCAAACCCCTGGCGGGGGGAAGGAGAGCCAGTACTTC
NA	TRBJ2-1	TRBV6-4	TRBD2	CVSSMTSGNEQFF	TGTGTCAGCAGCATGACTAGCGGGAATGAACAGTTCTTC
NA	TRBJ2-7	TRBV6-5	NA	CDTGHLSYEQYF	TGTGACACTGGACACTTATCCTACGAGCAGTACTTC
NA	TRBJ2-3	TRBV5-4	NA	CASGPRGRGSDTQYF	TGTGCTAGCGGCCCTAGGGGGAGGGGGTCGGATACGCAGTATTTT
NA	TRBJ2-3	TRBV10-2	NA	CASTPAVTHYF	TGCGCCAGCACTCCGGCAGTTACGCATTATTTT
NA	TRBJ2-3	TRBV11-2	TRBD2	CPSSTGASGTDTQYF	TGTCCCAGTAGCACCGGGGCTAGCGGTACGGATACGCAGTATTTT
NA	TRBJ2-7	TRBV28	TRBD1	CAGIRTGDSYEQYF	TGTGCCGGCATCCGGACAGGGGACTCCTACGAGCAGTATTTC
medium-sized	TRBJ2-1	TRBV4-3	TRBD2	CASSQDGTRQNEQFF	TGCGCCAGCAGCCAAGACGGGACTAGGCAGAATGAGCAGTTCTTC
NA	TRBJ2-7	TRBV10-1	NA	CASRAGQTVGQYF	TGTGCCAGCCGTGCGGGTCAAACGGTGGGGCAGTACTTC
many	TRBJ2-1	TRBV19	TRBD2	CASSLTSGRFNEQFF	TGTGCCAGTAGTTTGACTAGCGGGAGGTTCAATGAGCAGTTCTTC
many	TRBJ2-2	TRBV11-2	TRBD2	CASSLVALAGTGELFF	TGTGCCAGTAGCTTAGTGGCGCTAGCGGGAACCGGGGAGCTGTTTTTT
NA	TRBJ1-2	TRBV10-1	NA	CTSKNDREGQANYGYTF	TGCACCAGCAAAAACGACAGAGAAGGCCAAGCTAACTATGGCTACACCTTC
NA	TRBJ2-3	TRBV28	TRBD2	CASSPLAGGVRDMQYF	TGTGCCAGCAGTCCTCTAGCGGGGGGGGTTAGAGATATGCAGTATTTT
NA	TRBJ2-5	TRBV11-3	NA	CVSGPGTTHGTQYF	TGTGTCAGCGGCCCCGGGACAACGCATGGTACCCAGTACTTC
NA	TRBJ2-1	TRBV5-1	TRBD2	CASSAAGTSGRPRSYNGQFF	TGCGCCAGCAGCGCAGCCGGGACTAGCGGGAGGCCCCGTTCCTACAATGGGCAGTTCTTC
NA	TRBJ2-2	TRBV6-1	NA	CASSVQGGIGELFF	TGTGCCAGCAGTGTACAGGGGGGGATCGGGGAGCTATTTTTT
NA	TRBJ1-6	TRBV7-6	NA	CASSLFQGSNSLLHF	TGTGCCAGCAGCTTATTTCAGGGCTCTAATTCACTCCTCCACTTT
NA	TRBJ1-2	TRBV6-1	NA	CASSEGVGRPDCGYTF	TGTGCCAGCAGCGAAGGTGTCGGCAGACCTGACTGTGGCTACACTTTC
NA	TRBJ2-3	TRBV7-8	TRBD1	CARSLADRGPADTQYF	TGTGCCAGGAGCTTAGCAGACAGGGGCCCGGCAGATACGCAGTATTTT
many	TRBJ2-3	TRBV14	NA	CASSQAPGALGTQYF	TGTGCCAGCAGCCAAGCTCCGGGAGCATTAGGTACGCAGTATTTT
NA	TRBJ2-1	TRBV6-6	NA	CASNERPRTFGVGEQFF	TGTGCAAGCAATGAGAGACCGCGGACTTTTGGAGTCGGTGAGCAGTTCTTC
NA	TRBJ2-7	TRBV4-1	NA	CASNQSLTEPLYEQYF	TGCGCCAGCAACCAATCCCTAACGGAGCCACTATACGAGCAGTACTTC
NA	TRBJ2-3	TRBV10-3	NA	CAVSETPLPGDADTQCF	TGTGCCGTCAGTGAGACCCCACTACCGGGAGATGCAGATACGCAGTGTTTT
NA	TRBJ2-7	TRBV12-3/TRBV12-4	NA	CASSPQLAYEQYF	TGTGCCAGCAGTCCTCAACTCGCCTACGAGCAGTACTTC
NA	TRBJ2-1	TRBV6-6	NA	CASSYSWGASYKPEQSF	TGTGCCAGCAGTTACTCATGGGGGGCTAGCTATAAGCCTGAGCAGTCCTTC
NA	TRBJ2-7	TRBV5-6	NA	CASGWADSEYEQYF	TGTGCCAGCGGCTGGGCGGATTCAGAATACGAGCAGTACTTC
NA	TRBJ2-7	TRBV6-5	NA	CASPSGSGYNEQNF	TGTGCCAGCCCCTCCGGGTCAGGGTATAACGAGCAGAATTTC
medium-sized	TRBJ2-3	TRBV6-1	NA	CASSEYDRNSDTQYF	TGTGCCAGCAGTGAATATGACAGAAATTCAGATACGCAGTATTTT
medium-sized	TRBJ2-7	TRBV14	NA	CASSVATFSYEQYF	TGTGCCAGCAGCGTAGCGACTTTCTCCTACGAGCAGTACTTC
NA	TRBJ2-1	TRBV13	NA	CASSLWGNSYNEQFF	TGTGCCAGCAGCCTATGGGGGAACTCCTACAATGAGCAGTTCTTC
NA	TRBJ2-1	TRBV5-6	TRBD1	CASSLGNRGSPYNEQFF	TGTGCCAGCAGCTTGGGAAACAGGGGCAGCCCTTACAATGAGCAGTTCTTC
NA	TRBJ2-2	TRBV7-9	NA	CTSISEITGELFF	TGTACCAGCATCTCCGAGATCACCGGGGAGCTGTTTTTT
NA	TRBJ2-5	TRBV7-8	TRBD2	CASSLCTSGRETKYF	TGTGCCAGCAGCTTATGTACTAGCGGGAGAGAGACCAAGTACTTC
NA	TRBJ2-1	TRBV7-2	NA	CASSPIYSNHNEQLF	TGTGCCAGCAGCCCCATCTATTCGAACCACAATGAGCAGCTCTTC
NA	TRBJ2-5	TRBV11-2	TRBD2	CVSSLVGGRQETQYF	TGTGTCAGCAGTTTAGTAGGCGGGAGACAGGAGACCCAGTACTTC
NA	TRBJ2-5	TRBV11-2	TRBD2	CVSSLDPWSSGRGEAQYF	TGTGTCAGCAGCCTAGATCCGTGGTCTAGCGGGAGAGGAGAGGCCCAGTACTTC
NA	TRBJ2-5	TRBV12-3/TRBV12-4	TRBD2	CASRAGELAGETLYF	TGTGCCAGCAGGGCGGGTGAGTTAGCGGGAGAGACCCTGTACTTC
NA	TRBJ2-2	TRBV4-2	TRBD1	CASNQILVTGDSPEELFF	TGTGCCAGCAACCAAATACTTGTGACAGGGGATTCCCCCGAGGAGCTGTTTTTT
NA	TRBJ2-1	TRBV5-1	TRBD2	CASSLAIAGGGEQFF	TGCGCCAGCAGCTTGGCCATAGCGGGAGGTGGTGAGCAGTTCTTC
few	TRBJ2-3	TRBV4-2	TRBD2	CVSNQVALLAGATDTQYF	TGTGTCAGCAACCAAGTAGCGCTTCTAGCGGGAGCGACAGATACGCAGTATTTT
NA	TRBJ2-2	TRBV6-5	NA	CANSPRTCFTGELFF	TGTGCCAACAGTCCGCGGACATGCTTCACCGGGGAGCTGTTTTTT
NA	TRBJ2-6	TRBV10-3	NA	CAISATWGIGANVLTF	TGTGCCATCAGTGCTACTTGGGGGATCGGGGCCAATGTCCTGACTTTC
NA	TRBJ2-1	TRBV12-3/TRBV12-4	NA	CASSHSAGNLYNEQFF	TGTGCCAGCAGCCACTCCGCTGGAAACCTTTACAATGAGCAGTTCTTC
NA	TRBJ2-7	TRBV11-2	NA	CASSLVPVSSYEQYF	TGTGCCAGCAGCTTAGTACCTGTCAGCTCCTACGAGCAGTACTTC
many	TRBJ2-2	TRBV25-1	NA	CASSEGTDTGELFF	TGTGCCAGCAGTGAGGGAACAGACACCGGGGAGCTGTTTTTT